These 26 T cell receptor beta chains came from one sample sequenced in a study of blood T cell repertoires in COVID-19. The table came from immunoSEQ multiplex PCR; TCRdb's copy has only in-frame clones and leaves some out. The top ten clones hold around 9.2% of a sample with tens of thousands of clones, roughly three quarters of them seen once. The specimen was peripheral blood. Every receptor here comes from a human donor in a cohort sampled during active COVID-19.

This clone has a handful of counts. The chain recombines TRBV7-3 with TRBJ2-1; 8 nucleotides match TRBD2. The CDR3 is 15 residues long. J gave up 3 bases and V 2 bases, and 3 bases lay outside the gene matches. The V gene's germline CDR1 is SGHTA and CDR2 FQGTGA. The CDR3 DNA reads TGTGCCAGCAGCTTAGCGGGAGGCTTCTACAATGAGCAGTTCTTC. This encodes CASSLAGGFYNEQFF.

This chain joins TRBV18 and TRBJ2-2, with D possibly matching TRBD2 (6 bases). Trimming shortened V by 2 bases and J by 6 bases, and 13 bases separated the two germline ends. Germline CDR1 KGHSH, CDR2 LQKENI. The CDR3 is 15 amino acids. The CDR3: CASSPSSGRPGELFF. CDR3 nucleotide sequence: TGTGCCAGCTCACCATCTTCAGGGAGGCCCGGGGAGCTGTTTTTT.

This chain connects TRBV7-8 to TRBJ2-1; tentative D call: TRBD2 (5 bases). V was cut by 5 bases and J by 9 bases, with 17 bases left in between. The germline V gene has CDR1 SGHVS and CDR2 FQNEAQ. The CDR3 loop spans 14 amino acids. The CDR3 coding sequence is TGTGCCAGCAGCCCCTTAGAGGGAACGGGTGAGCAGTTCTTC. Its protein is CASSPLEGTGEQFF.

V and J are TRBV27 and TRBJ2-7, with D perhaps matching TRBD2 (6 bases). Between the trimmed V and J ends, which lost 6 bases and 4 bases, there was a span of 13 bases. Germline lookup yields CDR1 MNHEY and CDR2 SMNVEV (reference sequence). This CDR3 region has 13 residues. CDR3 in amino acids: CASSPGLLYEQYF. The CDR3 DNA is TGTGCCAGCAGCCCGGGACTGTTATACGAGCAGTACTTC.

V is TRBV7-8 and J is TRBJ2-3, with 9 bases lining up with TRBD1. Germline trimming cut 4 bases from V and 4 bases from J; bases unmatched to any gene: 6. The CDR3 totals 15 residues. CDR1 SGHVS and CDR2 FQNEAQ come from the germline V gene. DNA of the CDR3: TGTGCCAGCAGCTACCGGGACAGGGCGTCAGATACGCAGTATTTT. This encodes CASSYRDRASDTQYF. Full variable domain (rest looked up from reference TRBV7-8 and TRBJ2-3): GAGVSQSPRYKVAKRGQDVALRCDPISGHVSLFWYQQALGQGPEFLTYFQNEAQLDKSGLPSDRFFAERPEGSVSTLKIQRTQQEDSAVYLCASSYRDRASDTQYFGPGTRLTVL.

The chain combines TRBV4-2 with TRBJ2-3; no reliable D call. This CDR3 spans 14 amino acids. Trimming stripped 1 base from V and 4 bases from J, with 9 bases between. Germline V CDR1 and CDR2: LGHNA, YNFKEQ. CDR3 sequence reads: CASSQAGIADTQYF. DNA for the CDR3: TGTGCCAGCAGCCAAGCGGGTATTGCAGATACGCAGTATTTT.

The chain couples TRBV5-1 to TRBJ2-4, with 8 bases aligning to TRBD1. The V segment lost 3 bases and the J segment 5 bases; nucleotides outside the gene matches: 4. Germline V lookup: CDR1 SGHRS, CDR2 YFSETQ. The length of the CDR3 is 14 residues. CDR3 residues: CASSSDRGQNIQYF. In nucleotides, the CDR3 is TGCGCCAGCAGCTCCGACAGGGGACAAAACATTCAGTACTTC.

The genes are TRBV24-1 and TRBJ2-3, with 8 bases fitting TRBD1. The CDR3 contains 16 residues. CDR1 is KGHDR and CDR2 is SFDVKD in the germline V gene. V was pared by 4 bases and J by 4 bases, with 9 bases of the junction left unmatched. CDR3 residues: CATSDPQGGDADTQYF. CDR3 bases: TGTGCCACCAGTGACCCACAGGGGGGCGACGCAGATACGCAGTATTTT.

On this clone: The same CDR3 can be traced to other DNA sequences in this sample. The chain has TRBV4-1 and TRBJ1-1, with D hard to call. The V gene's germline CDR1 is MGHRA and CDR2 YSYEKL. The CDR3 loop spans 15 amino acids. V was shortened by 2 bases and J by 1 base, with 11 bases between the two germline ends. Written as DNA, the CDR3 is TGCGCCAGCAGCCAACCCCGCCGGGGGAACACTGAAGCTTTCTTT. This gives the protein CASSQPRRGNTEAFF.

The CDR3 nucleotides read TGTGCCAGCAGTCTGGACAGGGCGTCCCAAGAGACCCAGTACTTC. It encodes CASSLDRASQETQYF. The V and J genes are TRBV5-6 and TRBJ2-5; 8 positions match TRBD1. Losses at the gene ends were 5 bases for V and 1 base for J; bases not matched to a gene: 7. Germline lookup yields CDR1 SGHDT and CDR2 YYEEEE. CDR3 length: 15 amino acids.

The rearrangement uses TRBV13 and TRBJ2-1, with D perhaps matching TRBD2 (6 bases). V lost 8 bases, J lost 5 bases, and 13 bases lay in between. Germline CDR1 and CDR2: PRHDT and FYEKMQ (reference sequence). The CDR3 runs to 13 residues. The CDR3 DNA reads TGTGCCAGCGGTCGGAGGGCCGACAATGAGCAGTTCTTC. Amino acids: CASGRRADNEQFF.

V gene TRBV20-1 combines with J gene TRBJ2-7; the D gene is possibly TRBD2 (6 bases). V lost 8 bases, J lost 2 bases, and 10 bases lay in between. CDR1 and CDR2 from the germline V gene are DFQATT and SNEGSKA (reference sequence). This CDR3 comprises 11 residues. The CDR3 DNA follows: TGCAGTTTAGCGGATACCTACGAGCAGTACTTC. Translated: CSLADTYEQYF.

This clone was recorded a few times. The chain has TRBV7-9 and TRBJ1-2, with D possibly TRBD1 on 5 matching bases. Germline CDR1 SEHNR, CDR2 FQNEAQ (reference sequence). V lost 0 bases and J lost 8, with 7 bases in between. The CDR3 length is 12 residues. For the CDR3, the DNA is TGTGCCAGCAGCTTAGCAGGGGTCGGCTACACCTTC. Amino acids: CASSLAGVGYTF.

This clone is a singleton in its sample. The chain is built from TRBV28 and TRBJ1-5, with 7 nucleotides matching TRBD1. With 3 bases clipped from V and 3 bases from J, the junction kept 8 bases outside the gene matches. The CDR3 consists of 16 residues. Germline V gene data show CDR1 as MDHEN and CDR2 as SYDVKM. This CDR3 is CASSFTGVLSNQPQHF. In DNA, the CDR3 is TGTGCCAGCAGTTTTACAGGGGTCCTTTCCAATCAGCCCCAGCATTTT.

The chain couples TRBV18 to TRBJ2-2; D is possibly TRBD2 (6 bases). The length of the CDR3 is 18 residues. V dropped 2 bases and J dropped 0 bases, with 16 bases sitting between them. Germline lookup yields CDR1 KGHSH and CDR2 LQKENI. CDR3 amino acids: CASSPRASGPTNTGELFF. In DNA form, the CDR3 reads TGTGCCAGCTCACCAAGGGCCAGCGGGCCCACGAACACCGGGGAGCTGTTTTTT.

This chain links TRBV2 with TRBJ2-1; 9 positions match TRBD2. Unmatched junction bases numbered 13, after V lost 4 bases and J lost 6 bases. Germline V gene sequence: CDR1 SNHLY, CDR2 FYNNEI. This CDR3 is built from 17 residues. The CDR3 sequence is CASSASGTSSGPNEQFF. In DNA, the CDR3 is TGTGCCAGCAGTGCTTCCGGGACTAGCTCCGGTCCCAATGAGCAGTTCTTC.

This clone occurred once. The rearrangement uses TRBV30 and TRBJ1-3; perhaps TRBD1 as D (5 bases). The CDR3 runs 15 residues. Trimming stripped 0 bases from V and 4 bases from J, with 13 bases between. From germline, CDR1 is GTSNPN and CDR2 SVGIG (reference sequence). The CDR3 loop is CAWSVGAAIGNTIYF. The CDR3 nucleotides are TGTGCCTGGAGTGTTGGGGCAGCCATAGGAAACACCATATATTTT. The full variable domain, rest sourced from reference TRBV30 and TRBJ1-3, is SQTIHQWPATLVQPVGSPLSLECTVEGTSNPNLYWYRQAAGRGLQLLFYSVGIGQISSEVPQNLSASRPQDRQFILSSKKLLLSDSGFYLCAWSVGAAIGNTIYFGEGSWLTVV.

V and J are TRBV30 and TRBJ1-4; TRBD1 matches at 10 bases. The junction had 5 bases not matched to a gene; V was cut back by 0 bases and J by 1 base. CDR1 GTSNPN and CDR2 SVGIG come from the germline V gene (reference sequence). This CDR3 is built from 17 residues. The CDR3 nucleotides are TGTGCCTGGAGTGTACGGGACAGGGGCTTAACTAATGAAAAACTGTTTTTT. It codes for CAWSVRDRGLTNEKLFF. The whole variable domain, filled in from reference TRBV30 and TRBJ1-4, reads SQTIHQWPATLVQPVGSPLSLECTVEGTSNPNLYWYRQAAGRGLQLLFYSVGIGQISSEVPQNLSASRPQDRQFILSSKKLLLSDSGFYLCAWSVRDRGLTNEKLFFGSGTQLSVL.

The chain carries TRBV13 and TRBJ2-7; maybe TRBD2 (6 bases). V was trimmed by 5 bases and J by 3 bases, leaving 17 bases between them. Germline lookup yields CDR1 PRHDT and CDR2 FYEKMQ (reference sequence). The CDR3 totals 15 residues. For the CDR3, the DNA is TGTGCCAGCAGCCTAGCGCCCGGCGGGATCTACGAGCAGTACTTC. It codes for CASSLAPGGIYEQYF.

The gene calls are TRBV27 and TRBJ2-1; D might be TRBD2 (6 bases). The germline gives CDR1 MNHEY, CDR2 SMNVEV (reference sequence). This CDR3 is built from 15 residues. The V and J ends lost 6 bases and 5 bases respectively, with 17 bases between them. Here the CDR3 DNA reads TGTGCCAGCAGCCCTGGGGGGACCCAACACAATGAGCAGTTCTTC. The encoded protein is CASSPGGTQHNEQFF.

This clone appeared a single time. This sequence joins TRBV5-6 and TRBJ1-5; D unresolved. This CDR3 region has 15 residues. Germline V gene data show CDR1 as SGHDT and CDR2 as YYEEEE. The V and J ends lost 0 bases and 2 bases respectively, with 9 bases between them. For the CDR3, the DNA is TGTGCCAGCAGCTTGGCCCTTCAGGGCAATCAGCCCCAGCATTTT. It is translated as CASSLALQGNQPQHF.

The V call is TRBV24-1, the J call TRBJ2-2, with 7 bases matching TRBD1. The V gene's germline CDR1 is KGHDR and CDR2 SFDVKD. The ends lost 1 base at V and 3 bases at J; junction bases unmatched: 4. There are 16 residues in the CDR3. CDR3: CATSDLRTGDTGELFF. The CDR3 DNA reads TGTGCCACCAGTGATTTAAGGACAGGAGACACCGGGGAGCTGTTTTTT.

This clone was detected only a few times. J is TRBJ2-7 and V is TRBV3-1 (or the pseudogene TRBV3-2); no clear D. The V end was cut by 1 base, the J end by 7 bases, with 17 bases between. Germline loops: CDR1 LGHDT, CDR2 YNNKEL (reference sequence). This CDR3 has 15 amino acids. The CDR3 sequence is CASSQVRESLGEQYF. DNA of the CDR3: TGTGCCAGCAGCCAAGTTCGCGAGTCCCTCGGGGAGCAGTACTTC.

V usage is TRBV19 and J usage is TRBJ2-5; TRBD2 might be the D (5 bases). V was clipped by 8 bases and J by 3 bases, with 19 bases between them. The CDR3 extends over 15 amino acids. Germline-derived CDR1 and CDR2 are LNHDA and SQIVND (reference sequence). This CDR3 is CASPPGLMGKETQYF. The CDR3 region has the DNA TGTGCCAGTCCTCCGGGGTTGATGGGGAAAGAGACCCAGTACTTC.

The V and J genes are TRBV18 and TRBJ2-3, with 13 bases matching TRBD2. V was pared by 0 bases and J by 4 bases, with 1 base of the junction left unmatched. The CDR3 totals 16 residues. Germline V gene sequence: CDR1 KGHSH, CDR2 LQKENI. The CDR3 region is CASSPPGLAGPDTQYF. The CDR3 DNA reads TGTGCCAGCTCACCACCGGGACTAGCGGGACCAGATACGCAGTATTTT.

V is TRBV7-6 and J is TRBJ1-1, with D possibly matching TRBD1 (6 bases). This CDR3 is built from 15 residues. V was cut by 2 bases and J by 4 bases, with 14 bases left in between. Looked up from germline, CDR1 is SGHVS and CDR2 is FNYEAQ. The CDR3 nucleotides read TGTGCCAGCAGCTTAAGGGGAGGGGGTGGCACTGAAGCTTTCTTT. Amino acids: CASSLRGGGGTEAFF.